This is a list of T cell receptor beta chains from one sample in a study of shared clonotypes between healthy human individuals. Assay: immunoSEQ multiplex PCR; the TCRdb copy retains only in-frame clones and omits some. This sample carries 950,000 to 1,100,000 clones, approximately 80% of them seen once, and the ten largest clones take 0.5% to 0.65%. Sequenced input: memory CD4+ T cells from PBMCs. The receptors shown here come from a young man in good health. Some clones in this sample may be carry-over from other donors' samples. The CDR3 runs from the conserved cysteine through the conserved F or W. The size entry is marked missing in some rows and otherwise reads once, few, many or a size class.

TRBV7-3	TRBJ2-7	-	CASSLQHNPGASGIYEQYF
TRBV6-5	TRBJ1-2	once	CASSGGSGYGYTF
TRBV25-1	TRBJ2-3	-	CASSGLAGVADTQYF
TRBV14	TRBJ1-1	-	CASSHSSGTLGTEAFF
TRBV27	TRBJ1-5	few	CASSPLGGNQPQHF
TRBV11-2	TRBJ2-3	-	CASSLPLGQGSDTDTQYF
TRBV9	TRBJ2-7	-	CASSVGLGGGVEQYF
TRBV9	TRBJ2-3	-	CASSVQLGGRAADTQYF
TRBV6-5	TRBJ2-5	-	CASSSRTGGETQYF
TRBV16	TRBJ1-5	few	CASSQYRGLGNQPQHF
TRBV15	TRBJ1-2	-	CATSRDGGGYGYTF
TRBV30	TRBJ1-1	-	CAWSGGVNTEAFF
TRBV7-3	TRBJ2-1	-	CASSLLGGSYNEQFF
TRBV4-2	TRBJ2-7	-	CASSQDEGQGVDEQYF
TRBV7-2	TRBJ1-2	few	CASSPTGPPANYGYTF
TRBV28	TRBJ2-4	few	CASSSKIWGSGGDIQYF
TRBV6-5	TRBJ2-1	-	CAVLTEAVWQFF
TRBV27	TRBJ1-2	once	CASSREGGGYGYTF
TRBV10-1	TRBJ2-5	few	CASSVGVAGAGETQYF
TRBV30	TRBJ2-2	-	CAWSVQGAGELFF
TRBV5-8	TRBJ1-2	-	CASSLVGTDYGYTF
TRBV5-4	TRBJ1-2	once	CASSFPWTDDYGYTF
TRBV6-1	TRBJ2-2	-	CASSEIWGGELFF
TRBV2	TRBJ2-2	-	CASSRLLADGELFF
TRBV28	TRBJ2-5	-	CASSLRETQYF
TRBV7-2	TRBJ1-2	-	CASSLGQGIYGYTF
TRBV5-4	TRBJ2-1	-	CASGTGGNEQFF
TRBV11-2	TRBJ2-3	-	CASSAQGSTDTQYF
TRBV19	TRBJ1-2	-	CASSRWGQGTSGYGYTF